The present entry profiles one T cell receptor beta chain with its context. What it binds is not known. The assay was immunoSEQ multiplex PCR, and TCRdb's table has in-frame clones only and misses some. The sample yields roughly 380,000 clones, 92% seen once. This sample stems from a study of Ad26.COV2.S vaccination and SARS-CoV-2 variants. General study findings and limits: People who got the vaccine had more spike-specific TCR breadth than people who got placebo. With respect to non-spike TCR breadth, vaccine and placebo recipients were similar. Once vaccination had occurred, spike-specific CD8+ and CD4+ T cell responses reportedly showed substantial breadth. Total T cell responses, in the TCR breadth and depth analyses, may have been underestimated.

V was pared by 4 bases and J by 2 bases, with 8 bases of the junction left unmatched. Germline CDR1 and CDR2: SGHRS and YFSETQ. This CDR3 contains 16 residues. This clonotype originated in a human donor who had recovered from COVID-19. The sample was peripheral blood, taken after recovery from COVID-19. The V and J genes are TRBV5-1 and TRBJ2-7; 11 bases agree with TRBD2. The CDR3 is CASSRRGLAVPYEQYF. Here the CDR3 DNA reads TGCGCCAGCAGCCGCCGGGGACTAGCGGTTCCCTACGAGCAGTACTTC.